Below are 6 T cell receptor beta chains sequenced from a single sample in a study of Ad26.COV2.S vaccination and SARS-CoV-2 variants. Regarding treatment: around 19 received Ad26.COV2.S at low or high dose, single or two shots; a few received placebo; per-sample allocation not given. The samples were gathered on day 63 after the first injection of vaccine or placebo. Assay used: immunoSEQ multiplex PCR; TCRdb lists only in-frame clones, some missing. Of approximately 360,000 clones listed, around four fifths are singletons. The source material was peripheral blood, sampled in a trial of Ad26.COV2.S vaccine versus placebo. Every receptor here comes from a person aged 18-65 years who received the Ad26.COV2.S COVID-19 vaccine or a placebo.

For this clone: A much larger clone lies one base from this, so it may be a read error. The chain joins TRBV7-9 to TRBJ2-3, with 12 bases lining up with TRBD2. Germline assignment: CDR1 SEHNR and CDR2 FQNEAQ (reference sequence). The J segment lost 2 bases and the V segment lost 4 bases, leaving 4 bases of the junction unmatched. The CDR3 has 16 residues. For the CDR3, the DNA is TGTGCCAGCAGCTCGGGACTAGCGGGTAACACAGATACGCAGTATTTT. Amino acid sequence: CASSSGLAGNTDTQYF. Together with reference TRBV7-9 and TRBJ2-3, the CDR3 gives the full variable domain: DTGVSQNPRHKITKRGQNVTFRCDPISEHNRLYWYRQTLGQGPEFLTYFQNEAQLEKSRLLSDRFSAERPKGSFSTLEIQRTEQGDSAMYLCASSSGLAGNTDTQYFGPGTRLTVL.

This rearrangement joins TRBV5-1 to TRBJ2-7; D might be TRBD2 (6 bases). Trimming removed 3 bases from V and 3 bases from J, with 13 bases in between. Per germline, CDR1 SGHRS and CDR2 YFSETQ. CDR3 length: 14 residues. CDR3 coding DNA: TGCGCCAGCAGCTCCGGGACTTCTTTCTACGAGCAGTACTTC. Its translation: CASSSGTSFYEQYF.

The chain carries TRBV5-1 and TRBJ2-7, with 9 bases lining up with TRBD2. Per the germline V gene, CDR1 is SGHRS and CDR2 is YFSETQ. The CDR3 runs 16 residues. V gave up 1 base and J gave up 2 bases; unmatched junction bases: 7. Here the CDR3 DNA reads TGCGCCAGCAGCTTGAGAGCGGGAGGACTAACCTACGAGCAGTACTTC. Translation: CASSLRAGGLTYEQYF.

This clone was observed once. V gene TRBV5-5 combines with J gene TRBJ1-2; D uncertain. This CDR3 has 12 amino acids. V was trimmed by 3 bases and J by 1 base, leaving 4 bases between them. Germline CDR1 is SGHKS and CDR2 is YYEKEE (reference sequence). The CDR3 bases are TGTGCCAGCAGCTCCAATAACTATGGCTACACCTTC. Protein sequence: CASSSNNYGYTF.

This clone was detected ten times or more. The genes are TRBV5-6 and TRBJ1-2; D is ambiguous. V lost 2 bases and J 4 bases, leaving 9 bases between the germline ends. This CDR3 has 13 amino acids. Germline CDR1 reads SGHDT; CDR2 reads YYEEEE. CDR3 nucleotides: TGTGCCAGCAGCTTCCAGGCGAGCTATGGCTACACCTTC. It yields the protein CASSFQASYGYTF.

This clone has a handful of counts. The chain links TRBV6-6 to TRBJ1-5; D is unresolved. The CDR3 consists of 17 residues. The germline V gene encodes CDR1 MNHNY and CDR2 SVGAGI (reference sequence). V lost 5 bases and J 0 bases, leaving 17 bases between the germline ends. CDR3 in amino acids: CASSPLPGRPSNQPQHF. The CDR3 DNA reads as TGTGCCAGCAGTCCCCTTCCGGGCCGGCCTAGCAATCAGCCCCAGCATTTT.